The clone carrying this T cell receptor beta chain was observed many times. The V end was cut by 1 base, the J end by 1 base, with 10 bases between. There are 15 residues in the CDR3. Germline V gives CDR1 KGHSH, CDR2 LQKENI. TCRdb called the RT-PCR reads again in MiXCR, with one record for every CDR3 protein. This table holds fewer than 800,000 distinct CDR3 sequences, 12% to 15% found once. Sequencing was carried out using memory CD4+ T cells from blood. The gene calls are TRBV18 and TRBJ2-5, with a possible D match to TRBD1 (6 bases). This TCR came from a female donor in good health, serving as a healthy control. The CDR3 DNA follows: TGTGCCAGCTCACCACGGACAGCTATCCAAGAGACCCAGTACTTC. This gives the protein CASSPRTAIQETQYF.